This T cell receptor (beta chain) was profiled in a study of PD-1 blockade in classical Hodgkin lymphoma. General study points: For complete responders, baseline diversity was comparable to that of newly diagnosed patients. Unlike CD8+ TCR diversity, which did not rise significantly by C4D1, CD4+ TCR diversity did. Those starting nivolumab under 1 year post-ASCT were excluded. Repertoire difference causes, possibly disease activity or prior therapy, remain undefined.

Brentuximab vedotin exposure varied among the patients, all of whom had relapsed after autologous stem cell transplantation. By magnetic negative selection, CD4+ T cells were purified from thawed PBMCs. Comments on this clone: Its antigen is unidentified.

Trimming left V 6 bases short and J 3 bases short, with 8 bases between. This CDR3 region has 12 residues. In germline, CDR1 is SGHAT, CDR2 FQDESV (reference sequence). This table comes from immunoSEQ multiplex PCR, and its TCRdb copy is limited to in-frame clones, with some not included. This repertoire shows 26,000 or so clones, 60% to 85% found once; its top ten account for less than 2.5%. This sequence originates from a human donor with classical Hodgkin lymphoma. The chain links TRBV11-1 to TRBJ1-1; D is undetermined. Here the sequenced sample was CD4+ T cells from blood, taken at baseline. The DNA of the CDR3 is TGTGCCAGCAGTGTGAGGGACACTGAAGCTTTCTTT. Its protein is CASSVRDTEAFF.